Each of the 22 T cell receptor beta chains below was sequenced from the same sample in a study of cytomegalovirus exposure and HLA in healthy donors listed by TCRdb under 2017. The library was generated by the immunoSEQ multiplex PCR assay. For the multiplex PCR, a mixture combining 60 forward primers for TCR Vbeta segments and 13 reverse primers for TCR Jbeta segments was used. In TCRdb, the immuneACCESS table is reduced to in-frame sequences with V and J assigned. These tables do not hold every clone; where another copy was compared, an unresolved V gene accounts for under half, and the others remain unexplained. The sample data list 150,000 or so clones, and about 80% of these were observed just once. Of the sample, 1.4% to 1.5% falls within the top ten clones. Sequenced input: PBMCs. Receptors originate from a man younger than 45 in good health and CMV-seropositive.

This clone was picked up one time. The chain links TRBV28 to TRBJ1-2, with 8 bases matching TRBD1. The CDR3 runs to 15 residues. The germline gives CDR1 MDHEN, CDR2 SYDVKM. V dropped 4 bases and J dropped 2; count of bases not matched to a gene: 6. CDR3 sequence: CASSSQGEANYGYTF. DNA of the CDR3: TGTGCCAGCAGTTCACAGGGGGAAGCCAACTATGGCTACACCTTC.

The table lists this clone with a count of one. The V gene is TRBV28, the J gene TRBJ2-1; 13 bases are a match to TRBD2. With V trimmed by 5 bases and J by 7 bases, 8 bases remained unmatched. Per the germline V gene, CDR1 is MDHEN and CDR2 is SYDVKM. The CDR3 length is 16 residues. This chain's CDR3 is CASSLPTSGRDNEQFF. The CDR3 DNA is TGTGCCAGCAGTCTCCCCACTAGCGGGAGGGATAATGAGCAGTTCTTC.

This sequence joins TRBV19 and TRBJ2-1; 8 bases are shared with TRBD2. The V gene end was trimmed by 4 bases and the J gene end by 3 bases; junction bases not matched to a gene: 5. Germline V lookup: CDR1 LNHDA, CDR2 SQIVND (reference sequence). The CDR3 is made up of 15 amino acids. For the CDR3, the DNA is TGTGCCAGTAGTAGTGGAGCGGGGGACTACAATGAGCAGTTCTTC. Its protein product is CASSSGAGDYNEQFF.

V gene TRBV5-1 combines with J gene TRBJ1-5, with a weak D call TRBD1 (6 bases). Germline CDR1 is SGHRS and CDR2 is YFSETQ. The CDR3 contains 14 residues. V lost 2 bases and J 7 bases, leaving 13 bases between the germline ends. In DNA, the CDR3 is TGCGCCAGCAGCTTACAGGGTGGGGAACAGCCCCAGCATTTT. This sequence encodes CASSLQGGEQPQHF.

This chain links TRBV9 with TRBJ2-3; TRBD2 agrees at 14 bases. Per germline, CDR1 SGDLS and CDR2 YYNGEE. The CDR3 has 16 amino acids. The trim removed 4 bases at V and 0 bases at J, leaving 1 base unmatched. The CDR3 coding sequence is TGTGCCAGCAGCCGGACTAGCGGGGGGAGCACAGATACGCAGTATTTT. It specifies CASSRTSGGSTDTQYF. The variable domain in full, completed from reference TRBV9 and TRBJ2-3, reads DSGVTQTPKHLITATGQRVTLRCSPRSGDLSVYWYQQSLDQGLQFLIQYYNGEERAKGNILERFSAQQFPDLHSELNLSSLELGDSALYFCASSRTSGGSTDTQYFGPGTRLTVL.

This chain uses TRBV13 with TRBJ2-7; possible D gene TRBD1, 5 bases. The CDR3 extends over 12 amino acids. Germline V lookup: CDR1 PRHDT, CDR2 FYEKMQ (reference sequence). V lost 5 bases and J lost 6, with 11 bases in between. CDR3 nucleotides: TGTGCCAGCAGCCAGCAGGGCGGCGAGCAGTACTTC. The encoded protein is CASSQQGGEQYF.

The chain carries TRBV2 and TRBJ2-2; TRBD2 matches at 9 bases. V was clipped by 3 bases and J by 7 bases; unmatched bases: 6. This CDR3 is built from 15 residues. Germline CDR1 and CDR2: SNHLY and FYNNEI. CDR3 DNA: TGTGCCAGCAGTGAGGCGGGGGGGCGAGACGGGGAGCTGTTTTTT. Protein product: CASSEAGGRDGELFF.

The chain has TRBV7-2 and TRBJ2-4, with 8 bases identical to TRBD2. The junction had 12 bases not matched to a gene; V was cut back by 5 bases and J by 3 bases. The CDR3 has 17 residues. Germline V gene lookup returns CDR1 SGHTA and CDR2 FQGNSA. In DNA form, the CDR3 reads TGTGCCAGCAGCCTACAAGGCGGGGGGCTGGTCAAAAACATTCAGTACTTC. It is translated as CASSLQGGGLVKNIQYF.

CDR3 sequence (DNA): TGTGCTAGTGGTGGGGACGGGACTAGCGGGAGGGTAGCAGATACGCAGTATTTT. Amino acid sequence: CASGGDGTSGRVADTQYF. The chain carries TRBV12-5 and TRBJ2-3; 16 positions agree with TRBD2. After removal of 5 bases from V and 4 bases from J, the junction contained 9 bases not matched to a gene. Germline V CDR1 and CDR2: LGHNT, FRNRAP. This CDR3 is 18 amino acids long.

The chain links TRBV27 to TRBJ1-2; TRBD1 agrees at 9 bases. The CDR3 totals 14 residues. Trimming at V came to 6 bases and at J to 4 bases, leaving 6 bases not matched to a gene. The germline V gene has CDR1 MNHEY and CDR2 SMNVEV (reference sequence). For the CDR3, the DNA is TGTGCCAGCAGCCGACAGGGGGAGACCTATGGCTACACCTTC. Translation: CASSRQGETYGYTF.

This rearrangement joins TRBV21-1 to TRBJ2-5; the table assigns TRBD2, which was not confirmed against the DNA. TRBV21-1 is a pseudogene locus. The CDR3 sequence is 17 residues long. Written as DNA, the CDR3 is TGTGCCAGCAGCAAAGAGTTAGCGGGAGCTCCAAAGGAGACCCAGTACTTC. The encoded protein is CASSKELAGAPKETQYF.

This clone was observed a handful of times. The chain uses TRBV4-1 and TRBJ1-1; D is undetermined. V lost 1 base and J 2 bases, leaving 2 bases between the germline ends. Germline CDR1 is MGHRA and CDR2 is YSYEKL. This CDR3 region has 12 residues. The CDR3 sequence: CASSQVNTEAFF. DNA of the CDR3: TGCGCCAGCAGCCAAGTAAACACTGAAGCTTTCTTT.

In nucleotides, the CDR3 is TGTGCCAGCAGTCCAGTAGGCGGGGGTAATCAGCCCCAGCATTTT. It specifies CASSPVGGGNQPQHF. The rearrangement joins TRBV6-5 to TRBJ1-5, with D maybe TRBD1 (5 bases). Germline V gene lookup returns CDR1 MNHEY and CDR2 SVGAGI. The CDR3 loop spans 15 amino acids. V was trimmed by 5 bases and J by 4 bases, leaving 15 bases between them.

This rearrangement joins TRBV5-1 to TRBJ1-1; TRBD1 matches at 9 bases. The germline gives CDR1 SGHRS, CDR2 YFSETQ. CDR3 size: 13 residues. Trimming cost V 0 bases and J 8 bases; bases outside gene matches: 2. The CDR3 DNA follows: TGCGCCAGCAGCTTGGTCGGACAGGGGGAAGCTTTCTTT. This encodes CASSLVGQGEAFF.

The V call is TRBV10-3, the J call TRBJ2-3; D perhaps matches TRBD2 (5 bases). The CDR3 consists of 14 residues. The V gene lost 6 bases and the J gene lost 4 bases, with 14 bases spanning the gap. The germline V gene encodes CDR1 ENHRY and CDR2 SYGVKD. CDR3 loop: CAIRPSSGADTQYF. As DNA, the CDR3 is TGTGCCATCAGACCGTCCTCCGGGGCAGATACGCAGTATTTT.

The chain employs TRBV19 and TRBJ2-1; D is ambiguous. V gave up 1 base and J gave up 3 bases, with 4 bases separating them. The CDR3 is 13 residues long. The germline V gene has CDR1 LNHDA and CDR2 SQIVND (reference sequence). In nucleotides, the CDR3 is TGTGCCAGTAGTATAGCCTACTACAATGAGCAGTTCTTC. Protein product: CASSIAYYNEQFF.

The CDR3 sequence: CASSLMSRQTSPLHF. The CDR3 DNA reads TGTGCCAGCAGCTTAATGTCGCGGCAGACCTCACCCCTCCACTTT. The chain recombines TRBV7-6 with TRBJ1-6; D gene unclear. Deletions cut 2 bases from V and 10 bases from J, with 15 bases between. The CDR3 has 15 residues. The V gene's germline CDR1 is SGHVS and CDR2 FNYEAQ. Full variable domain (outside the CDR3, taken from reference TRBV7-6 and TRBJ1-6): GAGVSQSPRYKVTKRGQDVALRCDPISGHVSLYWYRQALGQGPEFLTYFNYEAQQDKSGLPNDRFSAERPEGSISTLTIQRTEQRDSAMYRCASSLMSRQTSPLHFGNGTRLTVT.

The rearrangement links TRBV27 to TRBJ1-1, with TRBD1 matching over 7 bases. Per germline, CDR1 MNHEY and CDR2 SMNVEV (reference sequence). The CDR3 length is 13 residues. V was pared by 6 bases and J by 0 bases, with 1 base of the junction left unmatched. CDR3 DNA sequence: TGTGCCAGCAGGGGACAGTTGAACACTGAAGCTTTCTTT. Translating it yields CASRGQLNTEAFF.

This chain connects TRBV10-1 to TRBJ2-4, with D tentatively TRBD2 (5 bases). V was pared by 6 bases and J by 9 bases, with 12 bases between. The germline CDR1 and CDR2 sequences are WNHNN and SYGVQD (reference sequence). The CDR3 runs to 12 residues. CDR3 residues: CASSPSLGIQYF. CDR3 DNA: TGCGCCAGCAGCCCTTCACTAGGCATTCAGTACTTC.

This CDR3 reads CASSHAQQQETQYF. The CDR3, as DNA: TGTGCCAGCAGCCATGCCCAACAGCAAGAGACCCAGTACTTC. This chain links TRBV5-5 with TRBJ2-5; D gene unclear. Germline V gene data show CDR1 as SGHKS and CDR2 as YYEKEE (reference sequence). Deletions cut 4 bases from V and 2 bases from J, with 12 bases between. The CDR3 totals 14 residues.

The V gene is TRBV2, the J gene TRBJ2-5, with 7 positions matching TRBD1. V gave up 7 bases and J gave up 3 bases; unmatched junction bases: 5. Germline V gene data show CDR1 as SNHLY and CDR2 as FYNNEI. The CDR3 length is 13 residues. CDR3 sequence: CASTLDREETQYF. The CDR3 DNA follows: TGTGCCAGCACCCTCGACAGGGAAGAGACCCAGTACTTC.

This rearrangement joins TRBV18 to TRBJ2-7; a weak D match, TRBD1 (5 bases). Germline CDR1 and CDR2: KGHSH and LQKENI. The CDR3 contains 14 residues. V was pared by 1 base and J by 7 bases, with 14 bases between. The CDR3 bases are TGTGCCAGCTCACCACTAATAGACAGCTTGGAGCAGTACTTC. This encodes CASSPLIDSLEQYF.